These 30 T cell receptor beta chains were sequenced from one sample in a study of early T cells in non-severe SARS-CoV-2 infection. TCRdb independently ran MiXCR on the 5' RACE reads; one entry per CDR3 protein. The data contain 55,000 to 75,000 distinct CDR3 sequences, 7% to 8% of them singletons. Sequenced: whole blood. These receptors were taken from an adult who was a healthcare worker with PCR-confirmed SARS-CoV-2 infection or an uninfected control (not recorded which).

The chain is built from TRBV3-1 and TRBJ2-7, with 10 bases identical to TRBD1. The CDR3 is made up of 16 amino acids. The V segment lost 5 bases and the J segment 4 bases; nucleotides outside the gene matches: 11. CDR1 and CDR2 (germline): LGHDT, YNNKEL (reference sequence). This CDR3 is CASSATTGGGSYEQYF. CDR3 bases: TGTGCCAGCAGCGCCACGACAGGGGGCGGTTCATACGAGCAGTACTTC.

The CDR3 DNA is TGTGCCAGCAGCTCCGGGATGGAGACCCAGTACTTC. Protein: CASSSGMETQYF. The chain carries TRBV5-6 and TRBJ2-5, with D perhaps matching TRBD2 (5 bases). Germline V CDR1 and CDR2: SGHDT, YYEEEE. Trimming took 3 bases from V and 5 from J, leaving 8 bases between them. There are 12 residues in the CDR3.

This clonotype turned up a few times. The chain combines TRBV7-6 with TRBJ2-1; maybe TRBD2 (7 bases). The germline V and J ends were trimmed by 5 bases and 6 bases, with 20 bases remaining between them. Germline lookup yields CDR1 SGHVS and CDR2 FNYEAQ. The CDR3 has 16 amino acids. The CDR3 DNA reads TGTGCCAGCAGCCAGCCGGGGGCGGGAGAGGTCAATGAGCAGTTCTTC. Translation gives CASSQPGAGEVNEQFF. The variable domain in full, with the rest retrieved from reference TRBV7-6 and TRBJ2-1, is GAGVSQSPRYKVTKRGQDVALRCDPISGHVSLYWYRQALGQGPEFLTYFNYEAQQDKSGLPNDRFSAERPEGSISTLTIQRTEQRDSAMYRCASSQPGAGEVNEQFFGPGTRLTVL.

This clonotype was counted many times. The chain has TRBV7-2 and TRBJ2-3; no clear D. Germline loops: CDR1 SGHTA, CDR2 FQGNSA. Trimming pared 3 bases from V and 0 bases from J, leaving 13 bases between. CDR3 length equals 16 residues. This CDR3 reads CASSFRAIPSTDTQYF. The CDR3 nucleotides read TGTGCCAGCAGCTTTCGTGCAATACCAAGCACAGATACGCAGTATTTT. Full variable domain (outside the CDR3, taken from reference TRBV7-2 and TRBJ2-3): GAGVSQSPSNKVTEKGKDVELRCDPISGHTALYWYRQSLGQGLEFLIYFQGNSAPDKSGLPSDRFSAERTGGSVSTLTIQRTQQEDSAVYLCASSFRAIPSTDTQYFGPGTRLTVL.

V is TRBV6-5 and J is TRBJ1-6; D is ambiguous. The V end was cut by 3 bases, the J end by 7 bases, with 16 bases between. The V gene's germline CDR1 is MNHEY and CDR2 SVGAGI. The CDR3 runs to 16 residues. The CDR3 coding sequence is TGTGCCAGCAGTTATGATAGGGCTCTTGGAAATTCACCCCTCCACTTT. Protein product: CASSYDRALGNSPLHF.

The V gene is TRBV11-3, the J gene TRBJ2-1; 10 bases agree with TRBD1. This CDR3 region has 16 residues. The junction had 6 bases not matched to a gene; V was cut back by 6 bases and J by 1 base. Germline assignment: CDR1 SGHNT and CDR2 YENEEA. CDR3: CASSSDRGLSYNEQFF. The CDR3 DNA is TGTGCCAGCAGTTCCGACAGGGGGCTGTCCTACAATGAGCAGTTCTTC.

This clonotype was observed many times. The chain employs TRBV4-1 and TRBJ1-5, with D hard to call. Germline V gene sequence: CDR1 MGHRA, CDR2 YSYEKL. Trimming pared 0 bases from V and 2 bases from J, leaving 5 bases between. This CDR3 contains 14 residues. CDR3 loop: CASSQERGNQPQHF. In nucleotides, the CDR3 is TGCGCCAGCAGCCAAGAACGGGGCAATCAGCCCCAGCATTTT.

Note on this clonotype: A much larger clone lies one base from this, so it may be a read error. The rearrangement joins TRBV2 to TRBJ2-1, with TRBD2 matching over 8 bases. The CDR3 length is 15 residues. J gave up 0 bases and V 4 bases, and 2 bases lay outside the gene matches. Per the germline V gene, CDR1 is SNHLY and CDR2 is FYNNEI. The CDR3 is CASSVAGSSYNEQFF. In nucleotides, the CDR3 is TGTGCCAGCAGTGTAGCGGGGAGCTCCTACAATGAGCAGTTCTTC.

The chain has TRBV20-1 and TRBJ1-5; TRBD1 agrees at 7 bases. The trim removed 5 bases at V and 4 bases at J, leaving 8 bases unmatched. CDR3 length equals 14 residues. Per the germline V gene, CDR1 is DFQATT and CDR2 is SNEGSKA (reference sequence). As DNA, the CDR3 is TGCAGTGCTGCTACGACAGGGAGGAATCAGCCCCAGCATTTT. Translation: CSAATTGRNQPQHF.

This clonotype was seen at least ten times. The V gene is TRBV19, the J gene TRBJ2-1, with 7 positions matching TRBD1. The CDR3 spans 15 residues. Germline values: CDR1 LNHDA, CDR2 SQIVND (reference sequence). With 5 bases clipped from V and 0 bases from J, the junction kept 4 bases outside the gene matches. Here the CDR3 DNA reads TGTGCCAGTAGTGAGGGACAGAGCTCCTACAATGAGCAGTTCTTC. Amino acids: CASSEGQSSYNEQFF.

This clonotype was picked up one time. The rearrangement links TRBV20-1 to TRBJ2-7; maybe TRBD1 (5 bases). CDR1 DFQATT and CDR2 SNEGSKA come from the germline V gene (reference sequence). V gave up 3 bases and J gave up 0 bases, with 15 bases separating them. The CDR3 covers 15 residues. The CDR3 protein is CSASGIDSPSYEQYF. The CDR3, as DNA: TGCAGTGCTAGCGGTATAGACAGCCCCTCCTACGAGCAGTACTTC.

This clonotype occurred many times. The chain employs TRBV7-9 and TRBJ2-1, with no clear D. The CDR3 spans 12 residues. Germline V gene data show CDR1 as SEHNR and CDR2 as FQNEAQ (reference sequence). The V gene lost 4 bases and the J gene lost 7 bases, with 8 bases spanning the gap. The CDR3 spells CASSSSWNEQFF. The CDR3 DNA follows: TGTGCCAGCAGCTCAAGTTGGAATGAGCAGTTCTTC.

This clonotype appeared many times. The chain employs TRBV9 and TRBJ2-5, with D unclear. The CDR3 spans 14 residues. Germline loops: CDR1 SGDLS, CDR2 YYNGEE. V lost 4 bases, J lost 4 bases, and 14 bases lay in between. For the CDR3, the DNA is TGTGCCAGCAGCCCCATCTCGGGTAGAGAGACCCAGTACTTC. This sequence encodes CASSPISGRETQYF.

This clonotype was seen ten or more times. The chain combines TRBV18 with TRBJ2-3, with TRBD2 as a possible D gene (6 bases). The V end lost 3 bases, the J end lost 2 bases, and 18 bases lay between the germline ends. The germline V gene encodes CDR1 KGHSH and CDR2 LQKENI. CDR3 length: 17 residues. This chain's CDR3 is CASSPLLASIYTDTQYF. For the CDR3, the DNA is TGTGCCAGCTCACCCCTTCTAGCGTCCATATACACAGATACGCAGTATTTT. Full variable domain (rest looked up from reference TRBV18 and TRBJ2-3): NAGVMQNPRHLVRRRGQEARLRCSPMKGHSHVYWYRQLPEEGLKFMVYLQKENIIDESGMPKERFSAEFPKEGPSILRIQQVVRGDSAAYFCASSPLLASIYTDTQYFGPGTRLTVL.

This clonotype was seen ten or more times. The chain links TRBV28 to TRBJ2-3, with 14 bases identical to TRBD2. V dropped 8 bases and J dropped 4; count of bases not matched to a gene: 2. CDR3 size: 14 residues. Germline CDR1 MDHEN, CDR2 SYDVKM. CDR3 nucleotide sequence: TGTGCCAGCGGGACTAGCGGGAGCGCAGATACGCAGTATTTT. It is translated as CASGTSGSADTQYF. Filled out from reference TRBV28 and TRBJ2-3, the complete variable domain reads DVKVTQSSRYLVKRTGEKVFLECVQDMDHENMFWYRQDPGLGLRLIYFSYDVKMKEKGDIPEGYSVSREKKERFSLILESASTNQTSMYLCASGTSGSADTQYFGPGTRLTVL.

The chain has TRBV7-9 and TRBJ2-5; D not certain. Germline V gene data show CDR1 as SEHNR and CDR2 as FQNEAQ (reference sequence). With 1 base removed from V and 2 bases from J, the gap between germline ends came to 5 bases. CDR3 length: 13 amino acids. CDR3 sequence: CASSLGRQETQYF. The CDR3 DNA reads as TGTGCCAGCAGCTTAGGACGGCAAGAGACCCAGTACTTC.

This clonotype came up many times. The genes are TRBV21-1 and TRBJ2-2; TRBD2 is taken as the D call from the table, unchecked against the DNA. TRBV21-1 constitutes a pseudogene. The length of the CDR3 is 18 residues. This chain's CDR3 is CASSKKRTSGPNTGELFF. The CDR3 nucleotides are TGTGCCAGCAGCAAAAAGAGGACTAGCGGGCCGAACACCGGGGAGCTGTTTTTT.

This clonotype was found a few times. This chain uses TRBV12-3 or TRBV12-4 with TRBJ1-1; D gene unclear. This CDR3 has 14 amino acids. The germline V and J ends were trimmed by 3 bases and 0 bases, with 8 bases remaining between them. CDR3: CASSLGNMNTEAFF. The CDR3, as DNA: TGTGCCAGCAGTTTGGGGAACATGAACACTGAAGCTTTCTTT.

The genes are TRBV4-1 and TRBJ2-1; D ambiguous. This CDR3 is built from 15 residues. The germline V gene encodes CDR1 MGHRA and CDR2 YSYEKL. V lost 1 base and J 2 bases, leaving 9 bases between the germline ends. DNA for the CDR3: TGCGCCAGCAGCCAAGGGCCCCCGACCTACAATGAGCAGTTCTTC. Translation gives CASSQGPPTYNEQFF.

This clonotype was seen only a few times. This sequence joins TRBV7-9 and TRBJ1-2; weak D call: TRBD1 (6 bases). Germline V gene sequence: CDR1 SEHNR, CDR2 FQNEAQ (reference sequence). The CDR3 covers 13 residues. V was shortened by 5 bases and J by 7 bases, with 14 bases between the two germline ends. CDR3 loop: CASSHQTGFGYTF. In DNA, the CDR3 is TGTGCCAGCAGCCACCAGACAGGTTTTGGCTACACCTTC. The full variable domain, its missing parts supplied by reference TRBV7-9 and TRBJ1-2, is DTGVSQNPRHKITKRGQNVTFRCDPISEHNRLYWYRQTLGQGPEFLTYFQNEAQLEKSRLLSDRFSAERPKGSFSTLEIQRTEQGDSAMYLCASSHQTGFGYTFGSGTRLTVV.

This clonotype was counted between two and nine times. The chain employs TRBV2 and TRBJ1-4, with D maybe TRBD1 (5 bases). V was shortened by 6 bases and J by 7 bases, with 12 bases between the two germline ends. This CDR3 is 13 amino acids long. Germline CDR1 and CDR2: SNHLY and FYNNEI. The CDR3 DNA reads as TGTGCCAGCAGGGGGGATATCGGTGAAAAACTGTTTTTT. Translating gives CASRGDIGEKLFF.

The chain links TRBV29-1 to TRBJ2-7, with D perhaps assigned TRBD1 or TRBD2 (6 bases each). CDR1 is SQVTM, CDR2 ANQGSEA, per germline. The CDR3 covers 14 residues. The germline V and J ends were trimmed by 6 bases and 5 bases, with 20 bases remaining between them. The CDR3 DNA is TGCAGCGTCTCGTATGGGGGGCGCGTCCACGAGCAGTACTTC. This translates into CSVSYGGRVHEQYF.

This clonotype was observed a handful of times. This chain connects TRBV20-1 to TRBJ1-5; D is possibly TRBD1 (6 bases). The CDR3 is made up of 15 amino acids. Trimming took off 0 bases at V and 7 bases at J, with 16 bases between the two ends. CDR1 and CDR2 from the germline V gene are DFQATT and SNEGSKA (reference sequence). The CDR3 loop is CSARDGRGLGQPQHF. CDR3 sequence (DNA): TGCAGTGCTAGAGATGGAAGGGGGTTGGGCCAGCCCCAGCATTTT.

This rearrangement joins TRBV7-8 to TRBJ2-5; D not certain. Germline V lookup: CDR1 SGHVS, CDR2 FQNEAQ. This CDR3 is built from 11 residues. V was shortened by 7 bases and J by 5 bases, with 8 bases between the two germline ends. The chain's CDR3 is CASTPFETQYF. In DNA, the CDR3 is TGTGCCAGCACCCCTTTCGAGACCCAGTACTTC.

The chain carries TRBV29-1 and TRBJ2-5; D call uncertain. With 0 bases removed from V and 5 bases from J, the gap between germline ends came to 10 bases. This CDR3 contains 13 residues. Looked up from germline, CDR1 is SQVTM and CDR2 is ANQGSEA. CDR3 region: CSVEDVGKETQYF. In DNA, the CDR3 is TGCAGCGTTGAAGACGTGGGTAAGGAGACCCAGTACTTC.

This clonotype was found a few times. The chain's CDR3 is CSVITGEVYNEQFF. The DNA for the CDR3 is TGCAGCGTGATTACAGGGGAAGTTTACAATGAGCAGTTCTTC. This chain joins TRBV29-1 and TRBJ2-1; TRBD1 agrees at 7 bases. The V gene's germline CDR1 is SQVTM and CDR2 ANQGSEA. V was pared by 6 bases and J by 4 bases, with 9 bases of the junction left unmatched. The CDR3 is 14 residues long.

This clonotype was observed at least ten times. The rearrangement joins TRBV24-1 to TRBJ2-7, with D perhaps being TRBD1 or TRBD2 (5 bases each). The germline V gene encodes CDR1 KGHDR and CDR2 SFDVKD. Trimming removed 9 bases at V and 2 bases at J, with 19 bases between. The CDR3 sequence is 15 residues long. Here the CDR3 reads CATYYRRAVTYEQYF. The CDR3 DNA reads as TGTGCCACCTACTACAGGCGGGCGGTTACCTACGAGCAGTACTTC.

This clonotype has at least ten counts. The J gene is TRBJ2-1, the V gene TRBV10-2, with 11 bases fitting TRBD1. This CDR3 region has 15 residues. The germline CDR1 and CDR2 sequences are WSHSY and SAAADI. V was pared by 3 bases and J by 7 bases, with 5 bases of the junction left unmatched. The CDR3 is CASSDADRGLNEQFF. The CDR3 coding sequence is TGCGCCAGCAGTGATGCGGACAGGGGGCTGAATGAGCAGTTCTTC.

There are a few counts of this clonotype. The chain joins TRBV10-3 to TRBJ2-1, with 15 bases identical to TRBD2. Germline V gives CDR1 ENHRY, CDR2 SYGVKD. The CDR3 is 14 amino acids. Trimming removed 9 bases from V and 10 bases from J; junction bases left unmatched: 7. CDR3 amino acids: CAIGLAGGPREQFF. For the CDR3, the DNA is TGTGCCATAGGACTAGCGGGAGGGCCGAGGGAGCAGTTCTTC.

The chain combines TRBV6-1 with TRBJ1-6; tentatively, D is TRBD1 (5 bases). Germline lookup yields CDR1 MNHNS and CDR2 SASEGT. The CDR3 runs 14 residues. Trimming took off 6 bases at V and 7 bases at J, with 13 bases between the two ends. CDR3 bases: TGTGCCAGCAGCCTCGGGACGGAGAATTCACCCCTCCACTTT. Its translation is CASSLGTENSPLHF.